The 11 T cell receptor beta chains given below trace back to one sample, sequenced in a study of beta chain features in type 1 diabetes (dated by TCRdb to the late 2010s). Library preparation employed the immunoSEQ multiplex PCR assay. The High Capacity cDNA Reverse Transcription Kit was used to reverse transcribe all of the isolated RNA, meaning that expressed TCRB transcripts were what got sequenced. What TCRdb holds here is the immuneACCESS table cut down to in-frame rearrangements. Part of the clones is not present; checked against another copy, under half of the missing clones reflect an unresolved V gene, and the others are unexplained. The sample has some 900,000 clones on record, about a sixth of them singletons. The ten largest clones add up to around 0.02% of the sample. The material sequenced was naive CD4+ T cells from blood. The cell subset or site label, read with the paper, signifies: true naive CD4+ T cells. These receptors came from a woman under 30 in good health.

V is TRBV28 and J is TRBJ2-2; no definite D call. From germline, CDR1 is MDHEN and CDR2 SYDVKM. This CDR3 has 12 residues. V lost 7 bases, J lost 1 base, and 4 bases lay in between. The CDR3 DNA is TGTGCCAGCAACAAGAACACCGGGGAGCTGTTTTTT. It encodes CASNKNTGELFF.

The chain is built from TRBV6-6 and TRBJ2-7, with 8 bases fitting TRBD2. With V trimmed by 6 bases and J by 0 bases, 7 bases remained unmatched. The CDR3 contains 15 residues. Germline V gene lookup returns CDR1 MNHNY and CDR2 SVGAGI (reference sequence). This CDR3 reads CASSTRAGGSYEQYF. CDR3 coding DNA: TGTGCCAGCAGCACAAGGGCGGGGGGCTCCTACGAGCAGTACTTC.

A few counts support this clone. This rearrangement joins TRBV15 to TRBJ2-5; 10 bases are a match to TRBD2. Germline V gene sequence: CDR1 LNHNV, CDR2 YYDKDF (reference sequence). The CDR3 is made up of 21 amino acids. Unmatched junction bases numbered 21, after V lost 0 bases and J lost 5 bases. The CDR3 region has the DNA TGTGCCACCAGCAGAGATTGGAGGCTAGCGGGGGCTGGAGTCCCTGGGGAGACCCAGTACTTC. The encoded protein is CATSRDWRLAGAGVPGETQYF.

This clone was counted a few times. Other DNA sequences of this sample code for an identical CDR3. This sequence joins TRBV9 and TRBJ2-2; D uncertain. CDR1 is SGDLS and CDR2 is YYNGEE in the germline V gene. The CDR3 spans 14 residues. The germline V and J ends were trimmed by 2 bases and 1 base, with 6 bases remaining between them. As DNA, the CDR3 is TGTGCCAGCAGCGTCAGGTTGAACACCGGGGAGCTGTTTTTT. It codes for CASSVRLNTGELFF.

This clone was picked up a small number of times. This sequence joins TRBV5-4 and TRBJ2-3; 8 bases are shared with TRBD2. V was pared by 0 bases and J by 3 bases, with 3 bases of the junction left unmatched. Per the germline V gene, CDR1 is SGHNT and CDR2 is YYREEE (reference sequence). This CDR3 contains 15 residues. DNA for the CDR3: TGTGCCAGCAGCTTGGGGGGGACTAGGACAGATACGCAGTATTTT. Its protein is CASSLGGTRTDTQYF.

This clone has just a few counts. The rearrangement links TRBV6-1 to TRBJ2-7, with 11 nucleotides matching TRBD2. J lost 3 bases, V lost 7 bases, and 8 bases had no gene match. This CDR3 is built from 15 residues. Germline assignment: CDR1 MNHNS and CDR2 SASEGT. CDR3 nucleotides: TGTGCCAGCATTGACCCGGGACTAGCGGTCTACGAGCAGTACTTC. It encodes CASIDPGLAVYEQYF.

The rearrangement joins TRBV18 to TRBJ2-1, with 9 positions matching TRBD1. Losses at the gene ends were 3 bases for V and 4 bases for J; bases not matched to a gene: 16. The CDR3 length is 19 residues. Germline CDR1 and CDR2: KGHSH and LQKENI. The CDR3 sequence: CASSPQGQGNAVMYNEQFF. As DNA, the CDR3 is TGTGCCAGCTCACCCCAAGGACAGGGGAATGCGGTAATGTACAATGAGCAGTTCTTC.

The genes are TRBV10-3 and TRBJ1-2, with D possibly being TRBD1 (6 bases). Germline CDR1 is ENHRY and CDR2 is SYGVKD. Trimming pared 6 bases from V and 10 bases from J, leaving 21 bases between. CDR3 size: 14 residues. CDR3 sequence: CAISLGTPGLSYTF. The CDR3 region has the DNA TGTGCCATCAGCCTAGGGACACCGGGTCTGTCCTACACCTTC.

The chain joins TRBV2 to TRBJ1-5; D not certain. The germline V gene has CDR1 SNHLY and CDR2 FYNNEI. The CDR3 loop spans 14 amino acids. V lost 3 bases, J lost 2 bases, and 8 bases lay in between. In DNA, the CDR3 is TGTGCCAGCAGTGACCGGCAGGGCAATCAGCCCCAGCATTTT. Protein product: CASSDRQGNQPQHF.

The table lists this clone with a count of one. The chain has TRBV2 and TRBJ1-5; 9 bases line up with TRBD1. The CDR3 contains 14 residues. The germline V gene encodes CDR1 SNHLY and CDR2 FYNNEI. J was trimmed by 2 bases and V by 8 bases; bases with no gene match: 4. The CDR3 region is CASEWTGGNQPQHF. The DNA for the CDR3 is TGTGCCAGCGAATGGACAGGGGGCAATCAGCCCCAGCATTTT.

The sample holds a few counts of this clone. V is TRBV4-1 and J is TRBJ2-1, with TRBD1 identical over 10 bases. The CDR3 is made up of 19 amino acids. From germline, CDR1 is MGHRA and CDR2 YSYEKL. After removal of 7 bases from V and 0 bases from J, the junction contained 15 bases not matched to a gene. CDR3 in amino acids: CASTSWTGGSRSSYNEQFF. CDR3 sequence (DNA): TGCGCCAGCACATCCTGGACAGGGGGAAGTCGAAGCTCCTACAATGAGCAGTTCTTC.